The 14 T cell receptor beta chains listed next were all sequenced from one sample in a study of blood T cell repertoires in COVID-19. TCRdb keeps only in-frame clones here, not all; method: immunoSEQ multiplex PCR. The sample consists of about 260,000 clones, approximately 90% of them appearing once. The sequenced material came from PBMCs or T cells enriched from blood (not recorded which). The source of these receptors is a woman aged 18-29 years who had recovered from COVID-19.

The CDR3 is CASSQAGVNQPQHF. As DNA, the CDR3 is TGTGCCAGCAGCCAAGCCGGGGTCAATCAGCCCCAGCATTTT. This sequence joins TRBV3-1 (or the pseudogene TRBV3-2) and TRBJ1-5; no reliable D call. Trimming left V 1 base short and J 3 bases short, with 7 bases between. Germline-derived CDR1 and CDR2 are LGHDT and YNNKEL (reference sequence). This CDR3 has 14 residues.

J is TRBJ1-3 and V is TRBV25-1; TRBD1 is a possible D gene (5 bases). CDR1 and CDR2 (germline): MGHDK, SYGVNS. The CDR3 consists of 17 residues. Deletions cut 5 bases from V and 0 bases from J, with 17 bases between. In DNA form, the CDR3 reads TGTGCCAGCAGTTTCTGGAGTGCGGACATCTCTGGAAACACCATATATTTT. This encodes CASSFWSADISGNTIYF.

DNA of the CDR3: TGTGCCAGCAGCTTACCGTACAGGGGGTGGTCGCATGGCTACACCTTC. Its protein is CASSLPYRGWSHGYTF. The chain has TRBV7-9 and TRBJ1-2, with 8 bases identical to TRBD1. J gave up 6 bases and V 2 bases, and 11 bases lay outside the gene matches. The length of the CDR3 is 16 residues. Germline lookup yields CDR1 SEHNR and CDR2 FQNEAQ (reference sequence). The whole variable domain, remainder taken from reference TRBV7-9 and TRBJ1-2, is DTGVSQNPRHKITKRGQNVTFRCDPISEHNRLYWYRQTLGQGPEFLTYFQNEAQLEKSRLLSDRFSAERPKGSFSTLEIQRTEQGDSAMYLCASSLPYRGWSHGYTFGSGTRLTVV.

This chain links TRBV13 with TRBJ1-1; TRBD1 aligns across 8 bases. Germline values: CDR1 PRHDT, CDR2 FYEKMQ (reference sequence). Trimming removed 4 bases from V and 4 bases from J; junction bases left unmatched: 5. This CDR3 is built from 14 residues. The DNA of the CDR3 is TGTGCCAGCAGCTCGGGACAGGTGGTCACTGAAGCTTTCTTT. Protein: CASSSGQVVTEAFF.

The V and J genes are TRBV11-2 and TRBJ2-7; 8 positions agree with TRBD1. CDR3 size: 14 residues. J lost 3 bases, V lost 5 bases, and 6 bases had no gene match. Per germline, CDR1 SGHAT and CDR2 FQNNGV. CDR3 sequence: CASSRGQGVYEQYF. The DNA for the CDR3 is TGTGCCAGCAGCCGAGGACAGGGTGTCTACGAGCAGTACTTC.

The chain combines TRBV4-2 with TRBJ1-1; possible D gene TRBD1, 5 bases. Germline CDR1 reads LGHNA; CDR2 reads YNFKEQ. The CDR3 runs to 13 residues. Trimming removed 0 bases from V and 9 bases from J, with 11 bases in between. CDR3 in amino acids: CASSQDLRQKAFF. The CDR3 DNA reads TGTGCCAGCAGCCAAGATCTCCGACAGAAAGCTTTCTTT.

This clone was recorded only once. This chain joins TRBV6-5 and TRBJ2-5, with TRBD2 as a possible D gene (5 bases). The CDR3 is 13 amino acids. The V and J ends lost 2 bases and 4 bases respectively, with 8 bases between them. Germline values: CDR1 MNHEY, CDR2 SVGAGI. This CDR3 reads CASSYSRGETQYF. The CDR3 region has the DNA TGTGCCAGCAGTTACAGCCGGGGAGAGACCCAGTACTTC.

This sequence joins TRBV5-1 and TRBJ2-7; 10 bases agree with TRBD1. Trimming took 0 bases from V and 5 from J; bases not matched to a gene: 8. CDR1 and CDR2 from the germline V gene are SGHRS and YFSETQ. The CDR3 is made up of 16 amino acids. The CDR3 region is CASSLGDGTGVNEQYF. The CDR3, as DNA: TGCGCCAGCAGCTTGGGTGATGGGACAGGGGTTAACGAGCAGTACTTC.

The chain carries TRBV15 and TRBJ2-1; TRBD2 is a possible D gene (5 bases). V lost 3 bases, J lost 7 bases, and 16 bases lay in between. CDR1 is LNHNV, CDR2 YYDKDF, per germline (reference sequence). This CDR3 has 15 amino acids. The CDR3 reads CATSRAGSLGNEQFF. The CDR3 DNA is TGTGCCACCAGCAGGGCGGGCTCCCTGGGGAATGAGCAGTTCTTC.

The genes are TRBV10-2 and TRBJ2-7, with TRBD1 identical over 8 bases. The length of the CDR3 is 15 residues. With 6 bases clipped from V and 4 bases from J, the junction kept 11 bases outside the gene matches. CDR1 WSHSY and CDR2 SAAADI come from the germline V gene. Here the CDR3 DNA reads TGCGCCAGCAGGGGGACAAGGGGACAGGAGTACGAGCAGTACTTC. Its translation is CASRGTRGQEYEQYF.

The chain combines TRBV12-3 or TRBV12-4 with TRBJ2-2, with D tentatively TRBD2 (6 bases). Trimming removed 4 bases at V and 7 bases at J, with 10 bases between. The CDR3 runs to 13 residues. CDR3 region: CASSWEDLGELFF. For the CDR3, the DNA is TGTGCCAGCAGTTGGGAGGACCTCGGGGAGCTGTTTTTT.

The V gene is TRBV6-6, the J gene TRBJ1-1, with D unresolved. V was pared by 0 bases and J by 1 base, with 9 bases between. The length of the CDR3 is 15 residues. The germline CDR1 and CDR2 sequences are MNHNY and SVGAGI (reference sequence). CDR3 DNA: TGTGCCAGCAGTTACTCGGGCCAGTGGAACACTGAAGCTTTCTTT. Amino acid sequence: CASSYSGQWNTEAFF.

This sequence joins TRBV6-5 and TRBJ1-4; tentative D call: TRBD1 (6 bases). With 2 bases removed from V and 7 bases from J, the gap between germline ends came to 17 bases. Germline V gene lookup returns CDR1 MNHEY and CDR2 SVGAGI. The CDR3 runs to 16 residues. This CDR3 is CASSYGGAYVGEKLFF. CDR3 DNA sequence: TGTGCCAGCAGTTACGGGGGCGCGTATGTCGGTGAAAAACTGTTTTTT.

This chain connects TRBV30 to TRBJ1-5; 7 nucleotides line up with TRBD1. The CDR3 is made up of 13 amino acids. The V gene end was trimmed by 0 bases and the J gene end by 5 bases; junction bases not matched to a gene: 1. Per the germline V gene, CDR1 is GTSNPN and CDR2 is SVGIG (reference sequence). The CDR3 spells CAWSVQGHQPQHF. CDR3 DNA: TGTGCCTGGAGTGTACAGGGGCATCAGCCCCAGCATTTT.